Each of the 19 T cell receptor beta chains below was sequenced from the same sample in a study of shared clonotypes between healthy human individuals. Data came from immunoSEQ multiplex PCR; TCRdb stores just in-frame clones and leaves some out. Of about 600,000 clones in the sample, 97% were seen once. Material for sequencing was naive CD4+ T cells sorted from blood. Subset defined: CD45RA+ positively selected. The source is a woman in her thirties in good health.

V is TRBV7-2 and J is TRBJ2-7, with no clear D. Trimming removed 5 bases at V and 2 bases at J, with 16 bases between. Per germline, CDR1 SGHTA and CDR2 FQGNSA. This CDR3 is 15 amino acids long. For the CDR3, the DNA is TGTGCCAGCAGCCCTTACGTCGACATGGCCTACGAGCAGTACTTC. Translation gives CASSPYVDMAYEQYF.

CDR3 nucleotides: TGTGCCAGCAGCCCCGGGACAGGCGGATACAATGAGCAGTTCTTC. Amino acid sequence: CASSPGTGGYNEQFF. The J gene is TRBJ2-1, the V gene TRBV7-9, with 8 nucleotides matching TRBD1. Losses at the gene ends were 5 bases for V and 4 bases for J; bases not matched to a gene: 7. Germline V gives CDR1 SEHNR, CDR2 FQNEAQ (reference sequence). The CDR3 has 15 amino acids. The complete variable domain, with remaining parts taken from reference TRBV7-9 and TRBJ2-1, reads DTGVSQNPRHKITKRGQNVTFRCDPISEHNRLYWYRQTLGQGPEFLTYFQNEAQLEKSRLLSDRFSAERPKGSFSTLEIQRTEQGDSAMYLCASSPGTGGYNEQFFGPGTRLTVL.

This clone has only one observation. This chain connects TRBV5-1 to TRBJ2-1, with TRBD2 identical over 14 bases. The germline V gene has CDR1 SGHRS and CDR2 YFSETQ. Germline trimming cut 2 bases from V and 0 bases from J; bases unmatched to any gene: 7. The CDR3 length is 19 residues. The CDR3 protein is CASSLGTSGGLSSYNEQFF. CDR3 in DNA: TGCGCCAGCAGCTTAGGGACTAGCGGGGGTCTGAGCTCCTACAATGAGCAGTTCTTC.

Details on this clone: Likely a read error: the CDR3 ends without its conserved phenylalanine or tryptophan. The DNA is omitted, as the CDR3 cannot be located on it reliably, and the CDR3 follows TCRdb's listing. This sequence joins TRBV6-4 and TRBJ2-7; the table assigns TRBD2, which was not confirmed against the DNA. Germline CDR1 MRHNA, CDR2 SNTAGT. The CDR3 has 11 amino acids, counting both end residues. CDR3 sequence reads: CASRAGAPLLL.

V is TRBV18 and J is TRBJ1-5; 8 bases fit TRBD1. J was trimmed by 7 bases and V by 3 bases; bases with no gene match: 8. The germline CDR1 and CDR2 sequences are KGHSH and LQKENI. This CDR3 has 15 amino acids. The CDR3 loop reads CASSPAARGQQPQHF. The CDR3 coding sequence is TGTGCCAGCTCACCGGCGGCCAGGGGGCAACAGCCCCAGCATTTT.

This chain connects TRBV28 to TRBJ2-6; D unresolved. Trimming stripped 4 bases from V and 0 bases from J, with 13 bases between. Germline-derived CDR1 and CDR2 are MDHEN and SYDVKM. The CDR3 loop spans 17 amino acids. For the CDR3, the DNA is TGTGCCAGCAGTTCCGCGACATTTCCCTCTGGGGCCAACGTCCTGACTTTC. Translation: CASSSATFPSGANVLTF.

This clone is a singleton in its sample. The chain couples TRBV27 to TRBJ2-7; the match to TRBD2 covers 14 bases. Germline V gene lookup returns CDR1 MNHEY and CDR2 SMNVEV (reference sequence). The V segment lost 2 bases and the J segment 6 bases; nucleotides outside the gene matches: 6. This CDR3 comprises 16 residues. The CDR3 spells CASSLVGTSGRSEQYF. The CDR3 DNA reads TGTGCCAGCAGTTTAGTGGGGACTAGCGGGAGAAGCGAGCAGTACTTC.

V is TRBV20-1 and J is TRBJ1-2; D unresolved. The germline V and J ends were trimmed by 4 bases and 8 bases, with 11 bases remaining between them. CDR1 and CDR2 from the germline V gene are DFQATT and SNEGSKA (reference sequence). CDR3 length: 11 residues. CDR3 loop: CSAMDALGYTF. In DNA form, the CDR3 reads TGCAGTGCTATGGATGCCCTGGGCTACACCTTC.

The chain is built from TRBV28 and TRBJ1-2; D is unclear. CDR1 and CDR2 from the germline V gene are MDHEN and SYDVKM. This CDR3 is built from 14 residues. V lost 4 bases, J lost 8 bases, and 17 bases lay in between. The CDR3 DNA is TGTGCCAGCAGTTCCTCACCAGAAACAAGGGGCTACACCTTC. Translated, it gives CASSSSPETRGYTF.

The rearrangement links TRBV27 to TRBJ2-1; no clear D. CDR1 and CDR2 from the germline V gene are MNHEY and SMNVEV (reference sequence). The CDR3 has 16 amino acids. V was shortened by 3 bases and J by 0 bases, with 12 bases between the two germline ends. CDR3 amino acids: CASSFDRLSSYNEQFF. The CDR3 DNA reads TGTGCCAGCAGTTTCGACCGACTGAGCTCCTACAATGAGCAGTTCTTC.

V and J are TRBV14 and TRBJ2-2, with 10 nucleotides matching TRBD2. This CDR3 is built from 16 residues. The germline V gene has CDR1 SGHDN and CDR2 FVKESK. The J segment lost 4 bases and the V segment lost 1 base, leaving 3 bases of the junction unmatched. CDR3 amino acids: CASSQAAGGTTGELFF. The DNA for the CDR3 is TGTGCCAGCAGCCAAGCAGCGGGAGGGACCACCGGGGAGCTGTTTTTT. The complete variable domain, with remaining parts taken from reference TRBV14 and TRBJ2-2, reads EAGVTQFPSHSVIEKGQTVTLRCDPISGHDNLYWYRRVMGKEIKFLLHFVKESKQDESGMPNNRFLAERTGGTYSTLKVQPAELEDSGVYFCASSQAAGGTTGELFFGEGSRLTVL.

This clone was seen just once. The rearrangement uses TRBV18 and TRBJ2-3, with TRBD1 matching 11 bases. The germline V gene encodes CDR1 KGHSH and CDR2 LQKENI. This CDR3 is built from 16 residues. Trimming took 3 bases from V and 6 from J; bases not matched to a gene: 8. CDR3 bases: TGTGCCAGCTCACCCTCAGACGGACAGGGGGCTGATACGCAGTATTTT. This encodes CASSPSDGQGADTQYF.

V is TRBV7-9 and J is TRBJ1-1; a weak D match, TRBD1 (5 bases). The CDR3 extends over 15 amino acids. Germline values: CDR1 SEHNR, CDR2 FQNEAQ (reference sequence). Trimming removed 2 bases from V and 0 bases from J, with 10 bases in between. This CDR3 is CASSLSQDLNTEAFF. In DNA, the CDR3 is TGTGCCAGCAGCTTATCACAGGACCTGAACACTGAAGCTTTCTTT.

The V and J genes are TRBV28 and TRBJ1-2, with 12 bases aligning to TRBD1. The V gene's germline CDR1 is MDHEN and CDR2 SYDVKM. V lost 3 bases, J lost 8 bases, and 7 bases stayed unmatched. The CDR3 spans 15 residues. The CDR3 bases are TGTGCCAGCAGTTTCCGGGACAGGGGGCTTGGGGGCTACACCTTC. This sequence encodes CASSFRDRGLGGYTF.

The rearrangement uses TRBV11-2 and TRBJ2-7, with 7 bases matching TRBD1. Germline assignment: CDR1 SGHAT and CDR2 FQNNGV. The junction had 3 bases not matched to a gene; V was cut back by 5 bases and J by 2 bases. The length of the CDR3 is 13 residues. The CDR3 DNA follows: TGTGCCAGCAGCCGACAGGGAACCTACGAGCAGTACTTC. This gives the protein CASSRQGTYEQYF.

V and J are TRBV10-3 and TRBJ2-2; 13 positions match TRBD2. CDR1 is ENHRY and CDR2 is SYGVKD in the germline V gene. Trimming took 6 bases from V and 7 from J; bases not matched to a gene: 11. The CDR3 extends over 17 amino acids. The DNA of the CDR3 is TGTGCCATCAGGGACCCTACTAGCGGGAGGGCCGGCGGGGAGCTGTTTTTT. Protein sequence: CAIRDPTSGRAGGELFF.

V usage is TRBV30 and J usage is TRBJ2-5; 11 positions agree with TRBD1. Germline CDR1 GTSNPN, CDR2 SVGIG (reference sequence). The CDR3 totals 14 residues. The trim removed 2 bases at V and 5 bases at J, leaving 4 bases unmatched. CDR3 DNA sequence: TGTGCCTGGAGTCGGGACAGGGGGTGGGAGACCCAGTACTTC. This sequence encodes CAWSRDRGWETQYF.

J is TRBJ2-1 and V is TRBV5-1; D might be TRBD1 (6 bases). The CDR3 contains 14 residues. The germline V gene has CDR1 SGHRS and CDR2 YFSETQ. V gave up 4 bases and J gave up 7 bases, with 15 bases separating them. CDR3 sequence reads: CASSRRLTGNEQFF. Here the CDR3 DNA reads TGCGCCAGCAGCCGGCGCCTAACAGGGAATGAGCAGTTCTTC.

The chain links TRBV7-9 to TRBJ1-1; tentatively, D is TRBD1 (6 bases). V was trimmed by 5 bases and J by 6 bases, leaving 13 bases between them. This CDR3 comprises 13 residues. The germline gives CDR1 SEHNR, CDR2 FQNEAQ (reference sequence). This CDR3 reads CASSRLGQSEAFF. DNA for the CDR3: TGTGCCAGCAGCCGGTTAGGACAGTCTGAAGCTTTCTTT. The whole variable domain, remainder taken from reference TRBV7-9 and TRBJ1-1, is DTGVSQNPRHKITKRGQNVTFRCDPISEHNRLYWYRQTLGQGPEFLTYFQNEAQLEKSRLLSDRFSAERPKGSFSTLEIQRTEQGDSAMYLCASSRLGQSEAFFGQGTRLTVV.